Listed below are T cell receptor beta chains from one sample, sequenced in a study of T-cell memory formation after mild COVID-19. TCRdb re-called the 5' RACE reads through MiXCR, storing one row per CDR3 protein. The sample has about 35,000 distinct CDR3 sequences, around 21% seen once; the top ten hold about 1.5%. The specimen sequenced was PBMCs or a T cell subset sorted from them (not recorded which). The receptors shown here come from an adult who had mild COVID-19 (a few samples of this study predate the infection). Cell type and time point are not known. The CDR3 runs from the conserved cysteine through the conserved F or W. A D gene is named only where the DNA matches it firmly. Part of the rows lack a size; the others show once, few, many or a class for expanded clones.

CDR3 length: 14; D gene: TRBD1; J gene: TRBJ1-2; clone size: many; V gene: TRBV20-1; CDR3 protein: CSARDRNRGYGYTF; CDR3 DNA: TGCAGTGCTAGAGATCGAAACAGGGGCTATGGCTACACCTTC
CDR3 length: 12; D gene: -; J gene: TRBJ1-5; clone size: -; V gene: TRBV7-9; CDR3 protein: CASSLGGQPQHF; CDR3 DNA: TGTGCCAGCTCTCTGGGGGGTCAGCCCCAGCATTTT
CDR3 length: 14; D gene: TRBD1; J gene: TRBJ2-7; clone size: few; V gene: TRBV5-4; CDR3 protein: CASSFGTGVGEQYF; CDR3 DNA: TGTGCCAGCAGCTTCGGGACAGGGGTAGGTGAGCAGTACTTC
CDR3 length: 15; D gene: -; J gene: TRBJ2-4; clone size: many; V gene: TRBV9; CDR3 protein: CASSARSGQEGIQYF; CDR3 DNA: TGTGCCAGCAGCGCGCGATCGGGTCAAGAGGGCATTCAGTACTTC
CDR3 length: 13; D gene: TRBD1; J gene: TRBJ2-7; clone size: many; V gene: TRBV5-1; CDR3 protein: CASSQGVSYEQYF; CDR3 DNA: TGCGCCAGCAGCCAGGGGGTTTCCTACGAGCAGTACTTC
CDR3 length: 15; D gene: -; J gene: TRBJ1-2; clone size: many; V gene: TRBV7-9; CDR3 protein: CASSPSGGAHYGYTF; CDR3 DNA: TGTGCCAGCAGCCCCAGCGGTGGGGCGCACTATGGCTACACCTTC
CDR3 length: 14; D gene: -; J gene: TRBJ2-3; clone size: many; V gene: TRBV7-2; CDR3 protein: CASSLAGGRDTQYF; CDR3 DNA: TGTGCCAGCAGCTTAGCGGGGGGACGGGATACGCAGTATTTT
CDR3 length: 22; D gene: TRBD2; J gene: TRBJ2-1; clone size: many; V gene: TRBV6-2/TRBV6-3; CDR3 protein: CASSRQRGTSGRAPSSYNEQFF; CDR3 DNA: TGTGCCAGCAGTCGACAGAGAGGTACTAGCGGGAGGGCCCCGAGCTCCTACAATGAGCAGTTCTTC
CDR3 length: 13; D gene: -; J gene: TRBJ2-7; clone size: many; V gene: TRBV12-3/TRBV12-4; CDR3 protein: CASTLRGSYEQYF; CDR3 DNA: TGTGCCAGCACCCTACGAGGGTCCTACGAGCAGTACTTC
CDR3 length: 17; D gene: -; J gene: TRBJ2-3; clone size: many; V gene: TRBV24-1; CDR3 protein: CATSDPRWGGGRDTQYF; CDR3 DNA: TGTGCCACCAGTGATCCTCGGTGGGGGGGGGGCAGAGATACGCAGTATTTT
CDR3 length: 15; D gene: -; J gene: TRBJ2-7; clone size: many; V gene: TRBV5-1; CDR3 protein: CASSPQDPSSYEQYF; CDR3 DNA: TGCGCCAGCAGCCCCCAGGACCCCAGCTCCTACGAGCAGTACTTC
CDR3 length: 12; D gene: -; J gene: TRBJ2-5; clone size: medium-sized; V gene: TRBV9; CDR3 protein: CASRGDEETQYF; CDR3 DNA: TGTGCCAGCAGGGGCGATGAAGAGACCCAGTACTTC
CDR3 length: 14; D gene: TRBD2; J gene: TRBJ2-1; clone size: -; V gene: TRBV7-3; CDR3 protein: CASSFRLAGGEQFF; CDR3 DNA: TGTGCCAGCAGCTTCCGACTAGCGGGAGGGGAGCAGTTCTTC
CDR3 length: 13; D gene: -; J gene: TRBJ1-5; clone size: many; V gene: TRBV19; CDR3 protein: CASSIGIREPQHF; CDR3 DNA: TGTGCCAGTAGTATCGGGATTAGAGAGCCCCAGCATTTT
CDR3 length: 12; D gene: -; J gene: TRBJ2-3; clone size: few; V gene: TRBV7-9; CDR3 protein: CASSPDTDTQYF; CDR3 DNA: TGTGCCAGCAGCCCGGACACGGATACGCAGTATTTT
CDR3 length: 16; D gene: -; J gene: TRBJ2-7; clone size: many; V gene: TRBV5-5; CDR3 protein: CASSLRGETSGGEQYF; CDR3 DNA: TGTGCCAGCAGCTTGAGGGGCGAGACCTCCGGGGGCGAGCAGTACTTC
CDR3 length: 13; D gene: -; J gene: TRBJ2-7; clone size: medium-sized; V gene: TRBV5-1; CDR3 protein: CASSLNGEGEQYF; CDR3 DNA: TGCGCCAGCAGCTTGAATGGGGAAGGGGAGCAGTACTTC
CDR3 length: 13; D gene: TRBD1; J gene: TRBJ2-7; clone size: many; V gene: TRBV12-3/TRBV12-4; CDR3 protein: CASTLGTGLEQYF; CDR3 DNA: TGTGCCAGCACTCTGGGGACAGGGCTCGAGCAGTACTTC
CDR3 length: 14; D gene: -; J gene: TRBJ2-6; clone size: few; V gene: TRBV3-1; CDR3 protein: CASSQVVRDLVLTF; CDR3 DNA: TGTGCCAGCAGCCAAGTGGTTAGGGACCTCGTCCTGACTTTC
CDR3 length: 12; D gene: -; J gene: TRBJ1-5; clone size: many; V gene: TRBV6-1; CDR3 protein: CASRGPNQPQHF; CDR3 DNA: TGTGCCAGCAGGGGGCCCAATCAGCCCCAGCATTTT
CDR3 length: 13; D gene: -; J gene: TRBJ2-7; clone size: few; V gene: TRBV4-2; CDR3 protein: CASSQDRTYEQYF; CDR3 DNA: TGTGCCAGCAGCCAAGACAGGACCTACGAGCAGTACTTC
CDR3 length: 17; D gene: -; J gene: TRBJ2-1; clone size: -; V gene: TRBV9; CDR3 protein: CASSPWGRESSYNEQFF; CDR3 DNA: TGTGCCAGCAGCCCGTGGGGCAGGGAGAGCTCCTACAATGAGCAGTTCTTC
CDR3 length: 15; D gene: -; J gene: TRBJ1-1; clone size: -; V gene: TRBV5-1; CDR3 protein: CASSLIGAPNTEAFF; CDR3 DNA: TGCGCCAGCAGCTTGATCGGGGCACCGAACACTGAAGCTTTCTTT
CDR3 length: 15; D gene: TRBD2; J gene: TRBJ2-7; clone size: many; V gene: TRBV20-1; CDR3 protein: CSARASGTSSYEQYF; CDR3 DNA: TGCAGTGCTAGAGCTTCCGGGACTAGCTCCTACGAGCAGTACTTC
CDR3 length: 16; D gene: -; J gene: TRBJ2-4; clone size: many; V gene: TRBV3-1; CDR3 protein: CASSQAGVLAKNIQYF; CDR3 DNA: TGTGCCAGCAGCCAAGCGGGGGTTCTAGCCAAAAACATTCAGTACTTC
CDR3 length: 16; D gene: TRBD2; J gene: TRBJ2-1; clone size: -; V gene: TRBV24-1; CDR3 protein: CATSEERLAGGFEQFF; CDR3 DNA: TGTGCCACCAGTGAAGAACGGCTAGCGGGAGGGTTTGAGCAGTTCTTC
CDR3 length: 13; D gene: -; J gene: TRBJ1-1; clone size: medium-sized; V gene: TRBV12-3/TRBV12-4; CDR3 protein: CASIWGANTEAFF; CDR3 DNA: TGTGCCAGCATTTGGGGGGCGAACACTGAAGCTTTCTTT
CDR3 length: 13; D gene: -; J gene: TRBJ2-1; clone size: few; V gene: TRBV4-3; CDR3 protein: CASSQQQGWEQFF; CDR3 DNA: TGCGCCAGCAGCCAGCAACAGGGTTGGGAGCAGTTCTTC
CDR3 length: 15; D gene: TRBD2; J gene: TRBJ2-1; clone size: many; V gene: TRBV7-3; CDR3 protein: CASSFGLAGYNEQFF; CDR3 DNA: TGTGCCAGCAGCTTCGGACTAGCGGGGTACAATGAGCAGTTCTTC
CDR3 length: 14; D gene: -; J gene: TRBJ2-7; clone size: -; V gene: TRBV14; CDR3 protein: CASSLYGGGYEQYF; CDR3 DNA: TGTGCCAGCAGCCTCTATGGGGGCGGGTACGAGCAGTACTTC
CDR3 length: 16; D gene: -; J gene: TRBJ1-1; clone size: many; V gene: TRBV28; CDR3 protein: CASSSSGVEVNTEAFF; CDR3 DNA: TGTGCCAGCAGTTCGTCAGGGGTTGAGGTGAACACTGAAGCTTTCTTT
CDR3 length: 17; D gene: TRBD1; J gene: TRBJ1-6; clone size: -; V gene: TRBV9; CDR3 protein: CASSGQPGQGRNSPLHF; CDR3 DNA: TGTGCCAGCAGCGGACAGCCAGGACAGGGAAGAAATTCACCCCTCCACTTT
CDR3 length: 13; D gene: -; J gene: TRBJ2-7; clone size: many; V gene: TRBV5-4; CDR3 protein: CASSRDASYEQYF; CDR3 DNA: TGTGCCAGCAGCCGGGACGCCTCCTACGAGCAGTACTTC
CDR3 length: 16; D gene: -; J gene: TRBJ2-1; clone size: -; V gene: TRBV6-4; CDR3 protein: CASSDSDGSSYNEQFF; CDR3 DNA: TGTGCCAGCAGTGACTCAGACGGTAGCTCCTACAATGAGCAGTTCTTC
CDR3 length: 15; D gene: TRBD2; J gene: TRBJ2-7; clone size: few; V gene: TRBV11-2; CDR3 protein: CASSSPIAGVHEQYF; CDR3 DNA: TGTGCCAGCAGCTCACCTATAGCGGGAGTCCACGAGCAGTACTTC
CDR3 length: 15; D gene: -; J gene: TRBJ2-7; clone size: many; V gene: TRBV9; CDR3 protein: CASSVDPDSTYEQYF; CDR3 DNA: TGTGCCAGCAGCGTAGATCCCGACTCCACCTACGAGCAGTACTTC
CDR3 length: 14; D gene: TRBD2; J gene: TRBJ2-1; clone size: many; V gene: TRBV2; CDR3 protein: CAAKRGSSYNEQFF; CDR3 DNA: TGTGCCGCTAAGCGGGGGAGCTCCTACAATGAGCAGTTCTTC
CDR3 length: 16; D gene: TRBD1; J gene: TRBJ2-5; clone size: -; V gene: TRBV4-1; CDR3 protein: CASSQGQGGLQETQYF; CDR3 DNA: TGCGCCAGCAGCCAGGGACAGGGGGGACTCCAAGAGACCCAGTACTTC
CDR3 length: 10; D gene: -; J gene: TRBJ2-5; clone size: once; V gene: TRBV24-1; CDR3 protein: CATGGETQYF; CDR3 DNA: TGTGCCACCGGTGGAGAGACCCAGTACTTC
CDR3 length: 18; D gene: -; J gene: TRBJ1-1; clone size: -; V gene: TRBV19; CDR3 protein: CASITPRDGKEKNTEAFF; CDR3 DNA: TGTGCCAGTATCACCCCGCGGGACGGAAAGGAAAAGAACACTGAAGCTTTCTTT
CDR3 length: 15; D gene: TRBD2; J gene: TRBJ2-1; clone size: few; V gene: TRBV25-1; CDR3 protein: CASSELAGEVNEQFF; CDR3 DNA: TGTGCCAGCAGTGAATTAGCGGGGGAGGTCAATGAGCAGTTCTTC
CDR3 length: 14; D gene: -; J gene: TRBJ1-2; clone size: few; V gene: TRBV5-1; CDR3 protein: CASSLDDSYYGYTF; CDR3 DNA: TGCGCCAGCAGCTTGGACGATAGTTACTATGGCTACACCTTC
CDR3 length: 13; D gene: TRBD2; J gene: TRBJ2-7; clone size: few; V gene: TRBV30; CDR3 protein: CAWSESGGLGQYF; CDR3 DNA: TGTGCCTGGAGTGAGTCGGGGGGACTGGGGCAGTACTTC
CDR3 length: 16; D gene: TRBD2; J gene: TRBJ2-7; clone size: -; V gene: TRBV7-2; CDR3 protein: CVSSFSTGLVPTEQYF; CDR3 DNA: TGTGTCAGCAGCTTTTCTACTGGACTAGTACCTACCGAGCAGTACTTC
CDR3 length: 12; D gene: -; J gene: TRBJ2-3; clone size: many; V gene: TRBV20-1; CDR3 protein: CSAREDSLKQYF; CDR3 DNA: TGCAGTGCTAGAGAGGACTCCCTTAAGCAGTATTTT
CDR3 length: 17; D gene: TRBD2; J gene: TRBJ2-2; clone size: many; V gene: TRBV3-1; CDR3 protein: CASSQVFPGAGTGELFF; CDR3 DNA: TGTGCCAGCAGCCAAGTTTTTCCGGGAGCGGGGACCGGGGAGCTGTTTTTT
CDR3 length: 15; D gene: -; J gene: TRBJ2-1; clone size: -; V gene: TRBV7-8; CDR3 protein: CASSPLGGGYNEQFF; CDR3 DNA: TGTGCCAGCAGCCCGTTGGGGGGCGGCTACAATGAGCAGTTCTTC
CDR3 length: 15; D gene: -; J gene: TRBJ2-7; clone size: many; V gene: TRBV1; CDR3 protein: CTSSPGTSEGYEQYF; CDR3 DNA: TGCACCAGCAGCCCAGGGACTAGCGAGGGCTACGAGCAGTACTTC
CDR3 length: 14; D gene: -; J gene: TRBJ1-6; clone size: many; V gene: TRBV6-5; CDR3 protein: CASSLTLDGSPLHF; CDR3 DNA: TGTGCCAGCAGTTTAACTCTGGACGGTTCACCCCTCCACTTT
CDR3 length: 14; D gene: -; J gene: TRBJ1-6; clone size: many; V gene: TRBV7-2; CDR3 protein: CASSLAGLNSPLHF; CDR3 DNA: TGTGCCAGCAGCTTAGCAGGGCTAAATTCACCCCTCCACTTT
CDR3 length: 16; D gene: TRBD1; J gene: TRBJ1-2; clone size: -; V gene: TRBV15; CDR3 protein: CATSRDPGQGSYGYTF; CDR3 DNA: TGTGCCACCAGCAGAGATCCGGGACAGGGAAGCTATGGCTACACCTTC
CDR3 length: 19; D gene: TRBD2; J gene: TRBJ2-2; clone size: -; V gene: TRBV11-2; CDR3 protein: CASSYLGTSGSGGLGELFF; CDR3 DNA: TGTGCCAGCAGCTACCTCGGGACTAGCGGGAGTGGCGGGTTGGGGGAGCTGTTTTTT